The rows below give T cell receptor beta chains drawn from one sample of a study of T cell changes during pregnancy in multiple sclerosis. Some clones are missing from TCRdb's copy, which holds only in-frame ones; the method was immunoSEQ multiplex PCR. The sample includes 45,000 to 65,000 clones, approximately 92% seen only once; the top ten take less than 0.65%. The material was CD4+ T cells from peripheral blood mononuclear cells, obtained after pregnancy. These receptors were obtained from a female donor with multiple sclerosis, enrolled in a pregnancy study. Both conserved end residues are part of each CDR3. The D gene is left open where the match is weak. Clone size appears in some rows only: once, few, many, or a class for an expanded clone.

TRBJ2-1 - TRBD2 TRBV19 TGTGCCAGTAGTCTAGCGGGGGGGCCTTATGAGCAGTTCTTC CASSLAGGPYEQFF
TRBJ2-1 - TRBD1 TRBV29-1 TGCAGCGTTGATGGGACAGGAATATACAATGAGCAGTTCTTC CSVDGTGIYNEQFF
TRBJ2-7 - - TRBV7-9 TGTGCCAGCAGCTTCCAGGGCTACGAGCAGTACTTC CASSFQGYEQYF
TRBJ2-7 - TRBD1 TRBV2 TGTGCCAGCAGTGAATCCGGGACAGGGTCCTCCGAGCAGTACTTC CASSESGTGSSEQYF
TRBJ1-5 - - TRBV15 TGTGCCACCAGCAGAGATATATTACAGGGAAGATTTGAGCCCCAGCATTTT CATSRDILQGRFEPQHF
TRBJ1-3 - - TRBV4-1 TGCGCCAGCAGCCAACTGAGCTCTGGAAACACCATATATTTT CASSQLSSGNTIYF
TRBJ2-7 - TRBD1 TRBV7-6 TGTGCCAGCAGCCAACCGGGACAGGGGACTCCCGTGTACTTC CASSQPGQGTPVYF
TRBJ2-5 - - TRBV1 TGCACCAGCAGCCAAAGGACTAGCGGGGGGTACCAAGAGACCCAGTACTTC CTSSQRTSGGYQETQYF
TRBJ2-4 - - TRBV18 TGTGCCAGCTCACCACCGTTAGGGGTAGCCAAAAACATTCAGTACTTC CASSPPLGVAKNIQYF
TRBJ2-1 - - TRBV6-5 TGTGCCAGCAGTTACCCTCCACTAACCTTCTTC CASSYPPLTFF
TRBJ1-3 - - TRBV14 TGTGCCAGCAGCCAATCAGGAAACACCATATATTTT CASSQSGNTIYF
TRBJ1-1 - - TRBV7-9 TGTGCCAGCAGCTTCGGGGGGCGGGGTGAAGCTTTCTTT CASSFGGRGEAFF
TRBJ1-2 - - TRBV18 TGTGCCAGCTCACCAACAGACTATGGCTACACCTTC CASSPTDYGYTF
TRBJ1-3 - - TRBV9 TGTGCCAGCACCTCCAGGGCGGCTGGAAACACCATATATTTT CASTSRAAGNTIYF
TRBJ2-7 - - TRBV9 TGTGCCAGCAGCCCCCGGGACAGTCCACTAGCGGTGAACGGCGAGCAGTACTTC CASSPRDSPLAVNGEQYF
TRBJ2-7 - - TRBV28 TGTGCCAGCAGTCGCGAAACAACCTACGAGCGGTACTTC CASSRETTYERYF
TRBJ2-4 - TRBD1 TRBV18 TGTGCCAGCTCGTCCCCGGGGACAGATAAAAACATTCAGTACTTC CASSSPGTDKNIQYF
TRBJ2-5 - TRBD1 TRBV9 TGTGCCAGCAGCGTAGGAAGACGACAGGGGGCCCAAGAGACCCAGTACTTC CASSVGRRQGAQETQYF
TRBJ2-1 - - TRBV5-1 TGCGCCAGCAGCTTCCCTAACGAGACTAGTAAATCCTACAATGAGCAGTTCTTC CASSFPNETSKSYNEQFF
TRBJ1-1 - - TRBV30 TGTGCCTGGAGTGCCTCCGTACAGTCAGGGGCTTTCTTT CAWSASVQSGAFF
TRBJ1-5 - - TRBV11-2 TGTGCCAGCAGCTTAGGAGTGTTGAGCAATCAGCCCCAGCATTTT CASSLGVLSNQPQHF
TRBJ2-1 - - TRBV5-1 TGCGCCAGCAGCCCGTCTGGGGAGAATGAGCAGTTCTTC CASSPSGENEQFF
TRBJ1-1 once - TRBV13 TGTGCCAGCAACTCGGTTGGGAGGTCTGAAGCTTTCTTT CASNSVGRSEAFF
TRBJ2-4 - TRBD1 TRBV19 TGTGCCAGTAGTATAGGGACAGGAAAAAACATTCAGTACTTC CASSIGTGKNIQYF
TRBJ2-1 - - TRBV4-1 TGCGCCAGCAGCCAAGATTGGGTTTTCAGGGGTAATGAGCAGTTCTTC CASSQDWVFRGNEQFF
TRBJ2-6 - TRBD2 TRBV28 TGTGCCAGCATCCCAAGGGGGCAGAGGACTAGCGGGAGGGGTGGGGCCAACGTCCTGACTTTC CASIPRGQRTSGRGGANVLTF
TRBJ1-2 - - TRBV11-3 TGTGCCAGCAGCTTAGGGAGACTCTATGGCTACACCTTC CASSLGRLYGYTF
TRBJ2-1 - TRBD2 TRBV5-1 TGCGCCAGCAGCCCTACTAGCGGGAGCTCCTACAATGAGCAGTTCTTC CASSPTSGSSYNEQFF
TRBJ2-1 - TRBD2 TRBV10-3 TGTGCCATCAGTGAGTCGAGCGGGAGGAGTTACAATGAGCAGTTCTTC CAISESSGRSYNEQFF
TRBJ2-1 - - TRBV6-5 TGTGCCAGCAGTCCGGCTAGGGGGAATGAGCAGTTCTTC CASSPARGNEQFF
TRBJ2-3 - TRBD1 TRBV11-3 TGTGCCAGCAGCCCCGGCCGGGACAGGTCTTCCACAGATACGCAGTATTTT CASSPGRDRSSTDTQYF
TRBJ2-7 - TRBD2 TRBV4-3 TGCGCCAGCAGCCAAGATGGGGGGGGCGAGCAGTACTTC CASSQDGGGEQYF
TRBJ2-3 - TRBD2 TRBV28 TGTGCCAGCAGTCCGAGACTAGCTCCTAGCACAGATACGCAGTATTTT CASSPRLAPSTDTQYF
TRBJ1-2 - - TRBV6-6 TGTGCCAGCAGAGCCAGACAGAGTACTTTTTATGGCTACACCTTC CASRARQSTFYGYTF
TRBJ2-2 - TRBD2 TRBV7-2 TGTGCCAGCAGCCCCTCTAGCGGGAGTCCCACCGGGGAGCTGTTTTTT CASSPSSGSPTGELFF
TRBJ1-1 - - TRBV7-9 TGTGCCAGCAGCTCCAGCGGGGGTCAAACTGAAGCTTTCTTT CASSSSGGQTEAFF
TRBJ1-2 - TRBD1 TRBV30 TGTGCCTGGAGTGGCCAACAGGGGGCGGGTAGGGGCTACACCTTC CAWSGQQGAGRGYTF
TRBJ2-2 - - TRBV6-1 TGTGCCAGCAGTACCCAGGGGTCCGGGGAGCTGTTTTTT CASSTQGSGELFF
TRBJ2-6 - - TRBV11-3 TGTGCCAGCAGCCCTGGCGGTGGGGCCAACGTCCTGACTTTC CASSPGGGANVLTF
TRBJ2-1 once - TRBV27 TGTGCCAGCAGTTTTGGGCGGGTGGACAATGAGCAGTTCTTC CASSFGRVDNEQFF
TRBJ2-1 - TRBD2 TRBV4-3 TGCGCCAGCAGCCGACTAGCGGGAGGAGTCTACAATGAGCAGTTCTTC CASSRLAGGVYNEQFF
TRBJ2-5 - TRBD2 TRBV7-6 TGTGCCAGCAGCTTAGAGGGGGTAGCGGGAGGGTTTGAGACCCAGTACTTC CASSLEGVAGGFETQYF
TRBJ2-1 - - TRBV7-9 TGTGCCAGCAGCACCCTAAATGAGCAGTTCTTC CASSTLNEQFF
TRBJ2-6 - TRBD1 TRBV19 TGTGCCAGTAGTCGCCGACAGGGGAACTCTGGGGCCAACGTCCTGACTTTC CASSRRQGNSGANVLTF
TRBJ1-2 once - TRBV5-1 TGCGCCAGCAGTCGGGATCGCAACTATGGCTACACCTTC CASSRDRNYGYTF
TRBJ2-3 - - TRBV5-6 TGTGCCAGCAGCTTGACAGGACGATGGACAGATACGCAGTATTTT CASSLTGRWTDTQYF
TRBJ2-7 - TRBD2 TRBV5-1 TGCGCCAGCAGCCGGACTAGCGGGAGGGACGAGCAGTACTTC CASSRTSGRDEQYF
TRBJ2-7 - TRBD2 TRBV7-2 TGTGCCAGCAGCGCCACGCGGGGGAGGGCCGCCTACGAGCAGTACTTC CASSATRGRAAYEQYF
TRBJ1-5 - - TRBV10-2 TGCGCCAGCAGTGAGCCCAGGGGCCAGCCCCAGCATTTT CASSEPRGQPQHF
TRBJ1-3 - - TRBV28 TGTGCCAGCAGTGATGGACCGCGGGCGAACACCATATATTTT CASSDGPRANTIYF
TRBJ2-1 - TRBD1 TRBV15 TGTGCCACCAGCAGAATTGACAGGGGTGGCTACAATGAGCAGTTCTTC CATSRIDRGGYNEQFF
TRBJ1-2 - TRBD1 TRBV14 TGTGCCAGCAGCCCCGGGCCAGGGGGTAACTATGGCTACACCTTC CASSPGPGGNYGYTF